This T cell receptor (beta chain) was identified in a study of blood T cell repertoires in COVID-19. Overall study context: COVID-19 samples from acute and convalescent phases originated in the United States, Italy and Spain.

Those enrolled in Seattle joined during active infection and were followed longitudinally afterward. CDR1 MNHEY and CDR2 SMNVEV come from the germline V gene (reference sequence). The V and J ends lost 7 bases and 3 bases respectively, with 11 bases between them. This CDR3 spans 13 amino acids. Some clones are missing from TCRdb's copy, which holds only in-frame ones; the method was immunoSEQ multiplex PCR. The table lists under 95,000 clones, roughly 85% of them singletons. The chain is built from TRBV27 and TRBJ2-3; tentative D call: TRBD2 (5 bases). The receptor was isolated from a man aged 50 to 60 with COVID-19, enrolled during active disease. Material for sequencing was peripheral blood. CDR3 sequence reads: CASTEAGTDTQYF. The CDR3 nucleotides read TGTGCCAGCACCGAGGCGGGTACAGATACGCAGTATTTT.